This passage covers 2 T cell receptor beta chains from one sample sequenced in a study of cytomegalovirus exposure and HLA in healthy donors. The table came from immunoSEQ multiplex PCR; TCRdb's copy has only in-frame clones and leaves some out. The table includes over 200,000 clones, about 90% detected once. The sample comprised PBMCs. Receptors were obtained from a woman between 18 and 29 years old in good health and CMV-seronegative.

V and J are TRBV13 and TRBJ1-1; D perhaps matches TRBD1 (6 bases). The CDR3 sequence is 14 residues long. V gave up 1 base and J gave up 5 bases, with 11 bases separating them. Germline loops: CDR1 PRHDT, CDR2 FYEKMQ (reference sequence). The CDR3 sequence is CASSLEQGRTEAFF. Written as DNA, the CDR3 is TGTGCCAGCAGCTTAGAACAGGGTAGGACTGAAGCTTTCTTT.

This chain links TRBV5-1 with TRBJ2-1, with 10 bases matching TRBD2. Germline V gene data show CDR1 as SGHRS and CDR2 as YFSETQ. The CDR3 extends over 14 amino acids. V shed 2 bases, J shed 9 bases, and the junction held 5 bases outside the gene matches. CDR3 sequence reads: CASSLGTSASEQFF. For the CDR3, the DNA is TGCGCCAGCAGCTTAGGGACTAGCGCCAGTGAGCAGTTCTTC.